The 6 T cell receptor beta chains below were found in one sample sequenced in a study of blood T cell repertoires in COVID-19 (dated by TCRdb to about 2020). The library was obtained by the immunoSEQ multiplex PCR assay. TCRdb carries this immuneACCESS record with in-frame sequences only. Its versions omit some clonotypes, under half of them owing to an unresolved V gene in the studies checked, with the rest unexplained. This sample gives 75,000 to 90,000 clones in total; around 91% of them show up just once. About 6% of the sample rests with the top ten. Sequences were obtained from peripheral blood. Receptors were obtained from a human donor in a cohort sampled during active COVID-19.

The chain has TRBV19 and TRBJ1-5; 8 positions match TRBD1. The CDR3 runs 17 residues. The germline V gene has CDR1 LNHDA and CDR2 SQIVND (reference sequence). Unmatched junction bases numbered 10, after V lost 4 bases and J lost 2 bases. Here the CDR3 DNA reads TGTGCCAGTAGTAGGCCCTCACAGGGGGTCGGCAATCAGCCCCAGCATTTT. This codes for CASSRPSQGVGNQPQHF.

CDR3 DNA: TGTGCCAGCAGCCACGGACAGGGGGGTCCCTACGAGCAGTACTTC. It codes for CASSHGQGGPYEQYF. The V gene is TRBV6-5, the J gene TRBJ2-7; 10 bases align to TRBD1. V dropped 6 bases and J dropped 2; count of bases not matched to a gene: 7. The CDR3 length is 15 residues. Germline V lookup: CDR1 MNHEY, CDR2 SVGAGI.

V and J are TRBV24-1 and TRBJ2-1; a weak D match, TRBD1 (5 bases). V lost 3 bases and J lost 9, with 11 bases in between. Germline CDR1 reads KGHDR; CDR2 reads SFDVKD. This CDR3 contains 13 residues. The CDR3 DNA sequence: TGTGCCACCAGTGATCCAGGACAAGTTGAGCAGTTCTTC. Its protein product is CATSDPGQVEQFF.

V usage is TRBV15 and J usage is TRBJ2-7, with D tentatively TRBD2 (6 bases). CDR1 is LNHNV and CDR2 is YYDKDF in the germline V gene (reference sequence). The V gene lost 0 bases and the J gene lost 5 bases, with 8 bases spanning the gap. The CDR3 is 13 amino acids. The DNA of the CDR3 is TGTGCCACCAGCAGAGATCGGAGGGACGAGCAGTACTTC. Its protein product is CATSRDRRDEQYF.

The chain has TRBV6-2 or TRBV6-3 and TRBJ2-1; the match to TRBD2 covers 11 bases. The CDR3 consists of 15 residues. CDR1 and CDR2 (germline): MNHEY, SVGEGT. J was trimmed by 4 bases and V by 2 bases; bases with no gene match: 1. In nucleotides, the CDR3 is TGTGCCAGCAGTTACACTAGCGGGGGTTACAATGAGCAGTTCTTC. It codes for CASSYTSGGYNEQFF.

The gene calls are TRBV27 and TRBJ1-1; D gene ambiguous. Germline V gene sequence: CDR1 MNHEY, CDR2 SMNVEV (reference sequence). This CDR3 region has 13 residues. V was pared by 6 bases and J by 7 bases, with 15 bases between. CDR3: CASRRHDAREAFF. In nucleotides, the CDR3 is TGTGCCAGCAGGAGACACGACGCCCGTGAAGCTTTCTTT.